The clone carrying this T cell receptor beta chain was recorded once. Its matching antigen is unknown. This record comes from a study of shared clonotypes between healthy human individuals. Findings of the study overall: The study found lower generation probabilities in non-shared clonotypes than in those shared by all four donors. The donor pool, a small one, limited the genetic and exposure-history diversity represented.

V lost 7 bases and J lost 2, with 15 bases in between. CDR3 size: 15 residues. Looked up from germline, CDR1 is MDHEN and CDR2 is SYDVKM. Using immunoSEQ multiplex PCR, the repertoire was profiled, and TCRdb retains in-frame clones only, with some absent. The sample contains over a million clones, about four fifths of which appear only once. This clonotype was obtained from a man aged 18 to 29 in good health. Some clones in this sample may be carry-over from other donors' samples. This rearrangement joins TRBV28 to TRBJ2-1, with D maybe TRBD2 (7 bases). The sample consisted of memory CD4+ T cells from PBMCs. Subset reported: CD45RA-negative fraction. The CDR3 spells CASNLGGGAYNEQFF. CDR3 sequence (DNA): TGTGCCAGCAACCTAGGGGGGGGCGCCTACAATGAGCAGTTCTTC.